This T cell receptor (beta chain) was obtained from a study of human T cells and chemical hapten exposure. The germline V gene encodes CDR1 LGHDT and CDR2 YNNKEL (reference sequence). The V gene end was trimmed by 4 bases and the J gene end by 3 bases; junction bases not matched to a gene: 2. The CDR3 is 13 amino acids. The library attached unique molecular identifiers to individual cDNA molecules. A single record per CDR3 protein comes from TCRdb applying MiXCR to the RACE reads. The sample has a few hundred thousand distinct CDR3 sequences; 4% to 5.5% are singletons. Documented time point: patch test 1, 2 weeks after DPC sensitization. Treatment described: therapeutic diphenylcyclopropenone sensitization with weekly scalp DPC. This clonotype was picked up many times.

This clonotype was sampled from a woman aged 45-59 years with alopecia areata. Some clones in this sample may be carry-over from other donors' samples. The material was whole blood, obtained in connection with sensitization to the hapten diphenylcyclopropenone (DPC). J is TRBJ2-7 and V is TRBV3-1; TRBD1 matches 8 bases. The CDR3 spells CASSPTGVYEQYF. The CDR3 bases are TGTGCCAGCAGCCCGACAGGGGTCTACGAGCAGTACTTC.